What follows are 3 T cell receptor beta chains derived from one specimen sequenced in a study of blood T cell repertoires in COVID-19. Assay: immunoSEQ multiplex PCR; the TCRdb copy retains only in-frame clones and omits some. The sample consists of tens of thousands of clones, 80% of them appearing once. Input material: peripheral blood. Receptors originate from a woman in her 70s with acute or convalescent COVID-19.

In this sample, this clone turned up a few times. The V and J genes are TRBV9 and TRBJ1-2, with D possibly TRBD1 on 5 matching bases. Germline lookup yields CDR1 SGDLS and CDR2 YYNGEE. This CDR3 has 16 residues. Trimming removed 4 bases at V and 1 base at J, with 17 bases between. Written as DNA, the CDR3 is TGTGCCAGCAGCCCTCGATACGGGGGTAGTAACTATGGCTACACCTTC. It encodes CASSPRYGGSNYGYTF.

This chain connects TRBV25-1 to TRBJ1-1; a possible D gene is TRBD1 (5 bases). CDR3 size: 15 residues. Per the germline V gene, CDR1 is MGHDK and CDR2 is SYGVNS. The V end lost 2 bases, the J end lost 3 bases, and 13 bases lay between the germline ends. The CDR3 sequence: CASSEARGGHTEAFF. In DNA, the CDR3 is TGTGCCAGCAGTGAAGCCCGGGGGGGACACACTGAAGCTTTCTTT.

The J gene is TRBJ1-2, the V gene TRBV4-3; D not certain. CDR1 LGHNA and CDR2 YSLEER come from the germline V gene. CDR3 length: 15 amino acids. Trimming cost V 0 bases and J 7 bases, with 15 bases left between them. Written as DNA, the CDR3 is TGCGCCAGCAGCCAAGATCAGATGTCCTTTCGTGGCTACACCTTC. Amino acids: CASSQDQMSFRGYTF.